This TCR beta chain was observed in a study of T-cell reconstitution after alpha-beta-depleted transplantation in children. Study findings and constraints: Day-60 TCRbeta diversity that was high in some patients was derived from surviving recipient T cells and thymic progenitors.

As regards this clonotype: Its specificity is not known.

Construction of the TCRbeta library involved unique molecular identifiers. TCRdb used MiXCR to reprocess the PCR reads, holding one entry per CDR3 protein. Of around 300,000 distinct CDR3 sequences listed, around 25% were seen once; the top ten hold roughly 9.7%. The ends were cut back, 0 bases at V and 2 bases at J, with 17 bases in the middle. Germline V lookup: CDR1 SGHRS, CDR2 YFSETQ. The CDR3 extends over 17 amino acids. This material consisted of PBMCs, mostly from graft donor cells, taken 180 days after TCRalphabeta/CD19-depleted stem cell transplant. This chain links TRBV5-1 with TRBJ2-5; D might be TRBD1 (5 bases). This clonotype was sampled from a male patient between 10 and 17 years old who had a stem cell transplant for acute lymphoblastic leukemia, so the T cells may come from the graft donor. In DNA, the CDR3 is TGCGCCAGCAGCTTGGCCAGGTTGGGTCAGGGACAAGAGACCCAGTACTTC. It is translated as CASSLARLGQGQETQYF.